These 26 T cell receptor beta chains were all obtained from the same sample, sequenced in a study of blood T cell repertoires in COVID-19. The table came from immunoSEQ multiplex PCR; TCRdb's copy has only in-frame clones and leaves some out. The sample yields about 320,000 clones, over 75% seen once. The sequencing input was peripheral blood. The receptor set was obtained from a human donor in a cohort sampled during active COVID-19.

As regards this clone: A junction boundary mismatches the germline segment, possibly from a read error. The CDR3 nucleotides are TGTGCCTGGAGGGACGGGGGGGCGAACCCCGGGGAGCTGTTTTTT. As protein: CAWRDGGANPGELFF. This chain uses TRBV30 with TRBJ2-2; 8 bases align to TRBD2. This CDR3 comprises 15 residues. Germline CDR1 reads GTSNPN; CDR2 reads SVGIG (reference sequence). The variable domain in full, completed from reference TRBV30 and TRBJ2-2, reads SQTIHQWPATLVQPVGSPLSLECTVEGTSNPNLYWYRQAAGRGLQLLFYSVGIGQISSEVPQNLSASRPQDRQFILSSKKLLLSDSGFYLCAWRDGGANPGELFFGEGSRLTVL.

The chain links TRBV29-1 to TRBJ2-1, with a weak D call TRBD2 (5 bases). V was shortened by 2 bases and J by 7 bases, with 18 bases between the two germline ends. The germline V gene encodes CDR1 SQVTM and CDR2 ANQGSEA. This CDR3 contains 15 residues. The CDR3 region is CSVEIDGGPGNEQFF. CDR3 in DNA: TGCAGCGTTGAAATTGACGGAGGTCCGGGGAATGAGCAGTTCTTC.

The V and J genes are TRBV10-3 and TRBJ2-2, with 14 bases matching TRBD2. V lost 7 bases to trimming and J lost 3 bases; unmatched junction nucleotides: 4. The CDR3 extends over 16 amino acids. CDR1 is ENHRY, CDR2 SYGVKD, per germline. The CDR3 region has the DNA TGTGCCATCATGACTAGCGGGGGGGTGCACACCGGGGAGCTGTTTTTT. Its translation is CAIMTSGGVHTGELFF.

This clone was counted a single time. This chain links TRBV7-9 with TRBJ1-4; 7 nucleotides match TRBD1. Trimming cost V 5 bases and J 7 bases; bases outside gene matches: 7. The CDR3 consists of 14 residues. In germline, CDR1 is SEHNR, CDR2 FQNEAQ (reference sequence). The CDR3 DNA reads TGTGCCAGCAGCCAGACAGGGAAGGGTGAAAAACTGTTTTTT. It codes for CASSQTGKGEKLFF.

This chain joins TRBV18 and TRBJ1-2, with 7 positions matching TRBD1. This CDR3 has 15 amino acids. Germline CDR1 KGHSH, CDR2 LQKENI. Trimming at V came to 3 bases and at J to 0 bases, leaving 4 bases not matched to a gene. The CDR3 DNA is TGTGCCAGCTCACCCAATAGGGGGCCTAACTATGGCTACACCTTC. The encoded protein is CASSPNRGPNYGYTF. The full variable domain, its missing parts supplied by reference TRBV18 and TRBJ1-2, is NAGVMQNPRHLVRRRGQEARLRCSPMKGHSHVYWYRQLPEEGLKFMVYLQKENIIDESGMPKERFSAEFPKEGPSILRIQQVVRGDSAAYFCASSPNRGPNYGYTFGSGTRLTVV.

This chain uses TRBV6-5 with TRBJ2-2; D is ambiguous. Germline loops: CDR1 MNHEY, CDR2 SVGAGI. V was clipped by 3 bases and J by 7 bases, with 9 bases between them. The CDR3 length is 13 residues. This chain's CDR3 is CASSYLSGGELFF. CDR3 sequence (DNA): TGTGCCAGCAGTTATTTGAGTGGCGGGGAGCTGTTTTTT.

This clone showed up just once. The chain has TRBV2 and TRBJ1-2, with D perhaps TRBD1 (6 bases). Germline CDR1 is SNHLY and CDR2 is FYNNEI. V was cut by 6 bases and J by 5 bases, with 13 bases left in between. The CDR3 runs 13 residues. CDR3 in DNA: TGTGCCAGCAGCGGACAGACCACGTATGGCTACACCTTC. Its translation: CASSGQTTYGYTF.

V and J are TRBV2 and TRBJ2-7, with D uncertain. V lost 8 bases to trimming and J lost 0 bases, with 8 bases between them. The CDR3 sequence is 12 residues long. Germline V gives CDR1 SNHLY, CDR2 FYNNEI. This chain's CDR3 is CASLLSSYEQYF. The CDR3 region has the DNA TGTGCCAGCCTACTAAGCTCCTACGAGCAGTACTTC.

The chain recombines TRBV15 with TRBJ1-2, with 8 bases that match TRBD1. This CDR3 is built from 15 residues. Germline CDR1 reads LNHNV; CDR2 reads YYDKDF (reference sequence). Trimming took 5 bases from V and 0 from J; bases not matched to a gene: 5. CDR3 residues: CATSLRTGTNYGYTF. In DNA form, the CDR3 reads TGTGCCACCAGCTTGAGGACAGGGACTAACTATGGCTACACCTTC.

V usage is TRBV5-4 and J usage is TRBJ2-7, with 10 bases fitting TRBD1. With V trimmed by 4 bases and J by 5 bases, 9 bases remained unmatched. Germline CDR1 reads SGHNT; CDR2 reads YYREEE (reference sequence). The CDR3 is 15 amino acids. The DNA for the CDR3 is TGTGCCAGCAGCCCCGAGGGACAGGGGTTCCACGAGCAGTACTTC. It encodes CASSPEGQGFHEQYF.

V is TRBV6-6 and J is TRBJ2-7; 7 positions match TRBD2. Germline lookup yields CDR1 MNHNY and CDR2 SVGAGI (reference sequence). This CDR3 contains 13 residues. V was pared by 6 bases and J by 4 bases, with 6 bases of the junction left unmatched. The chain's CDR3 is CASRTSPGYEQYF. Here the CDR3 DNA reads TGTGCCAGCAGGACTAGCCCGGGGTACGAGCAGTACTTC.

The rearrangement uses TRBV27 and TRBJ2-7; 10 bases line up with TRBD1. The CDR3 totals 15 residues. Germline values: CDR1 MNHEY, CDR2 SMNVEV (reference sequence). Trimming removed 4 bases from V and 5 bases from J; junction bases left unmatched: 8. DNA for the CDR3: TGTGCCAGCAGTTCTGTAGGGACAGGGGTTGACGAGCAGTACTTC. Amino acid sequence: CASSSVGTGVDEQYF.

For the CDR3, the DNA is TGTGCCACCGGAAGGGGGTTCGGGTCCTACGAGCAGTACTTC. This gives the protein CATGRGFGSYEQYF. The chain has TRBV15 and TRBJ2-7; tentatively, D is TRBD1 (6 bases). CDR1 is LNHNV, CDR2 YYDKDF, per germline (reference sequence). Between the trimmed V and J ends, which lost 8 bases and 1 base, there was a span of 15 bases. This CDR3 has 14 amino acids.

This chain uses TRBV4-2 with TRBJ1-2; 8 bases map to TRBD1. Germline lookup yields CDR1 LGHNA and CDR2 YNFKEQ. This CDR3 has 17 amino acids. V was clipped by 5 bases and J by 2 bases; unmatched bases: 13. CDR3 DNA: TGTGCCAGCAGCGTTCGACAGGGGAGTCTTACGAACTATGGCTACACCTTC. Translated, it gives CASSVRQGSLTNYGYTF.

This clone was seen a few times. The rearrangement links TRBV7-3 to TRBJ1-2; 7 nucleotides line up with TRBD1. The CDR3 contains 15 residues. CDR1 and CDR2 (germline): SGHTA, FQGTGA. V gave up 1 base and J gave up 4 bases; unmatched junction bases: 6. The CDR3 bases are TGTGCCAGCAGCTTAAATCCACAGGGGAGCTATGGCTACACCTTC. It yields the protein CASSLNPQGSYGYTF.

This chain joins TRBV7-3 and TRBJ1-3, with D possibly matching TRBD1 (5 bases). The CDR3 is 15 residues long. The ends were cut back, 1 base at V and 6 bases at J, with 13 bases in the middle. Germline assignment: CDR1 SGHTA and CDR2 FQGTGA. In nucleotides, the CDR3 is TGTGCCAGCAGCTTAAATCAGGGAGGGGAAAACACCATATATTTT. This encodes CASSLNQGGENTIYF.

This rearrangement joins TRBV29-1 to TRBJ1-1, with D hard to call. CDR3 size: 12 residues. Between the trimmed V and J ends, which lost 3 bases and 4 bases, there was a span of 9 bases. CDR1 SQVTM and CDR2 ANQGSEA come from the germline V gene. Here the CDR3 reads CSVDLTSTEAFF. CDR3 DNA sequence: TGCAGCGTTGATTTAACAAGCACTGAAGCTTTCTTT.

This clone has only a few counts. The chain links TRBV7-9 to TRBJ2-1; D is perhaps TRBD1 (5 bases). The CDR3 is 15 amino acids. Trimming shortened V by 5 bases and J by 2 bases, and 13 bases separated the two germline ends. Germline V gene data show CDR1 as SEHNR and CDR2 as FQNEAQ (reference sequence). The CDR3 DNA follows: TGTGCCAGCAGCCCCCCAGGGCAGACCTACAATGAGCAGTTCTTC. This translates into CASSPPGQTYNEQFF.

V and J are TRBV6-5 and TRBJ1-2; 7 bases match TRBD1. CDR3 length: 13 amino acids. Germline V gene data show CDR1 as MNHEY and CDR2 as SVGAGI. V lost 3 bases and J lost 8; bases outside the gene matches: 6. Here the CDR3 DNA reads TGTGCCAGCAGTTATTACAGGGGAGAGGGCTACACCTTC. Translated: CASSYYRGEGYTF.

This rearrangement joins TRBV6-1 to TRBJ1-6; the D is unclear. There are 15 residues in the CDR3. Looked up from germline, CDR1 is MNHNS and CDR2 is SASEGT. Trimming left V 2 bases short and J 8 bases short, with 13 bases between. For the CDR3, the DNA is TGTGCCAGCAGTGAAAGTGAAGAAGGAGATTCACCCCTCCACTTT. This encodes CASSESEEGDSPLHF.

This clone was recorded a few times. This chain connects TRBV3-1 (or the pseudogene TRBV3-2) to TRBJ2-7; 8 positions match TRBD2. V gave up 1 base and J gave up 0 bases; unmatched junction bases: 8. The length of the CDR3 is 17 residues. Germline V gene data show CDR1 as LGHDT and CDR2 as YNNKEL (reference sequence). CDR3 DNA: TGTGCCAGCAGCCAAGTCTTGAGGCGGGGGGACTCCTACGAGCAGTACTTC. Translating gives CASSQVLRRGDSYEQYF.

The chain links TRBV27 to TRBJ2-1; the D gene is possibly TRBD1 (6 bases). This CDR3 has 18 residues. The V end lost 0 bases, the J end lost 3 bases, and 18 bases lay between the germline ends. The germline V gene encodes CDR1 MNHEY and CDR2 SMNVEV (reference sequence). The CDR3 DNA sequence: TGTGCCAGCAGTTTATCGGCAGGGGCCGGCTACGGCTACAATGAGCAGTTCTTC. Protein: CASSLSAGAGYGYNEQFF.

The chain has TRBV7-8 and TRBJ1-1; D is possibly TRBD1 (5 bases). Deletions cut 6 bases from V and 0 bases from J, with 17 bases between. CDR3 length: 16 amino acids. The germline CDR1 and CDR2 sequences are SGHVS and FQNEAQ. CDR3 sequence: CASSNPQGGMNTEAFF. The CDR3 coding sequence is TGTGCCAGCAGTAATCCTCAGGGCGGAATGAACACTGAAGCTTTCTTT.

This clone was observed a few times. The J gene is TRBJ2-1, the V gene TRBV7-9, with TRBD2 matching 10 bases. The J segment lost 8 bases and the V segment lost 4 bases, leaving 8 bases of the junction unmatched. The germline V gene has CDR1 SEHNR and CDR2 FQNEAQ (reference sequence). There are 15 residues in the CDR3. The CDR3 reads CASSSTSGYLYEQFF. The CDR3 DNA sequence: TGTGCCAGCAGCTCGACTAGCGGGTATCTGTATGAGCAGTTCTTC. The full variable domain, its missing parts supplied by reference TRBV7-9 and TRBJ2-1, is DTGVSQNPRHKITKRGQNVTFRCDPISEHNRLYWYRQTLGQGPEFLTYFQNEAQLEKSRLLSDRFSAERPKGSFSTLEIQRTEQGDSAMYLCASSSTSGYLYEQFFGPGTRLTVL.

This chain links TRBV20-1 with TRBJ2-7; D is ambiguous. This CDR3 is built from 12 residues. Deletions cut 3 bases from V and 0 bases from J, with 6 bases between. CDR1 is DFQATT, CDR2 SNEGSKA, per germline (reference sequence). CDR3 sequence (DNA): TGCAGTGCTAGTCAGCGCTCCTACGAGCAGTACTTC. This sequence encodes CSASQRSYEQYF.

The CDR3 loop is CATSPRTGRTEAFF. CDR3 DNA sequence: TGTGCCACCAGCCCCCGGACAGGGAGGACTGAAGCTTTCTTT. The chain carries TRBV15 and TRBJ1-1, with 8 bases fitting TRBD1. CDR3 length: 14 residues. Unmatched junction bases numbered 7, after V lost 5 bases and J lost 5 bases. In germline, CDR1 is LNHNV, CDR2 YYDKDF (reference sequence).